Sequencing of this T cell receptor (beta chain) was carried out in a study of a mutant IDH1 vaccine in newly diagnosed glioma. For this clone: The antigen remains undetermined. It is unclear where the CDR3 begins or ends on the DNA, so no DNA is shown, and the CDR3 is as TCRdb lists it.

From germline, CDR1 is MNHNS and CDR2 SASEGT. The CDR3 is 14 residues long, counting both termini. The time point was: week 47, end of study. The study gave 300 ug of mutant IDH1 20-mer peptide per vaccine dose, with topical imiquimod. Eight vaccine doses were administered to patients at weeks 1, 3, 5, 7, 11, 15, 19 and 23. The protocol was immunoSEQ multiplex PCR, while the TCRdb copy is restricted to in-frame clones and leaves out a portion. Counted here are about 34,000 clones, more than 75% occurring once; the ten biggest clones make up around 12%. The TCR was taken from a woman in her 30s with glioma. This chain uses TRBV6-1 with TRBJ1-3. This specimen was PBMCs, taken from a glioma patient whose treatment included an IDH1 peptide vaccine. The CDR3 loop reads CATDFRGSGNTIYF.